These 24 T cell receptor beta chains were all obtained from the same sample, sequenced in a study of blood T cell repertoires in COVID-19. Generated by immunoSEQ multiplex PCR, the TCRdb table keeps only in-frame clones and is missing some. Counted here are more than 200,000 clones, around 86% occurring once; the ten biggest clones make up 5% to 6.5%. The sequenced material came from peripheral blood. Every receptor here comes from an elderly man with acute or convalescent COVID-19.

The V call is TRBV19, the J call TRBJ2-2; TRBD1 matches 7 bases. Germline CDR1 and CDR2: LNHDA and SQIVND (reference sequence). This CDR3 has 15 residues. V lost 3 bases to trimming and J lost 5 bases; unmatched junction nucleotides: 6. The CDR3 protein is CASSIPTGVTGELFF. CDR3 nucleotide sequence: TGTGCCAGTAGTATTCCCACAGGGGTTACCGGGGAGCTGTTTTTT.

The chain links TRBV28 to TRBJ2-7; 7 bases line up with TRBD1. The CDR3 extends over 15 amino acids. CDR1 is MDHEN and CDR2 is SYDVKM in the germline V gene. Losses at the gene ends were 4 bases for V and 2 bases for J; bases not matched to a gene: 8. CDR3 DNA sequence: TGTGCCAGCAGTTCACCGGGACAGTTTCCCTACGAGCAGTACTTC. This gives the protein CASSSPGQFPYEQYF.

The chain is built from TRBV12-3 or TRBV12-4 and TRBJ1-3, with D possibly matching TRBD1 (5 bases). The CDR3 is 13 amino acids. V was cut by 6 bases and J by 0 bases, with 6 bases left in between. The CDR3 protein is CASRTVSGNTIYF. CDR3 nucleotides: TGTGCCAGCAGGACAGTCTCTGGAAACACCATATATTTT.

The chain is built from TRBV24-1 and TRBJ1-1; TRBD1 matches at 8 bases. Trimming cost V 4 bases and J 0 bases; bases outside gene matches: 12. Per germline, CDR1 KGHDR and CDR2 SFDVKD. The CDR3 runs to 18 residues. The DNA of the CDR3 is TGTGCCACCAGTGAACGACCTAGGACAGGGAATATGAACACTGAAGCTTTCTTT. It is translated as CATSERPRTGNMNTEAFF.

For the CDR3, the DNA is TGTGCCAGTAGCCCGGGACAGGGTACCCACGAGCAGTACTTC. Translating it yields CASSPGQGTHEQYF. The gene calls are TRBV19 and TRBJ2-7; 9 bases map to TRBD1. Germline lookup yields CDR1 LNHDA and CDR2 SQIVND (reference sequence). Losses at the gene ends were 6 bases for V and 5 bases for J; bases not matched to a gene: 8. The CDR3 covers 14 residues.

The rearrangement joins TRBV6-1 to TRBJ1-5; 8 positions agree with TRBD1. Germline CDR1 reads MNHNS; CDR2 reads SASEGT. With V trimmed by 4 bases and J by 0 bases, 5 bases remained unmatched. The CDR3 covers 16 residues. The CDR3 DNA reads as TGTGCCAGCAGTGGACAGGGGCTCCATAGCAATCAGCCCCAGCATTTT. Its protein product is CASSGQGLHSNQPQHF.

There are many counts of this clone. The chain combines TRBV11-3 with TRBJ1-3, with 10 nucleotides matching TRBD1. The CDR3 spans 16 residues. Germline CDR1 SGHNT, CDR2 YENEEA. The V segment lost 3 bases and the J segment 0 bases; nucleotides outside the gene matches: 2. CDR3 sequence reads: CASSFGTGDSGNTIYF. DNA of the CDR3: TGTGCCAGCAGCTTCGGGACAGGGGACTCTGGAAACACCATATATTTT.

The chain uses TRBV25-1 and TRBJ1-1; 10 bases fit TRBD1. Germline V lookup: CDR1 MGHDK, CDR2 SYGVNS. The junction had 11 bases not matched to a gene; V was cut back by 8 bases and J by 11 bases. The CDR3 totals 13 residues. The CDR3 here is CASSTGGENGAFF. The CDR3 coding sequence is TGTGCCAGCTCGACAGGGGGCGAGAATGGGGCTTTCTTT.

The rearrangement joins TRBV9 to TRBJ1-2, with 7 bases fitting TRBD1. This CDR3 is 14 amino acids long. The germline CDR1 and CDR2 sequences are SGDLS and YYNGEE. Germline trimming cut 4 bases from V and 3 bases from J; bases unmatched to any gene: 6. The CDR3 sequence: CASSSTGKDYGYTF. CDR3 DNA: TGTGCCAGCAGCTCGACAGGGAAGGACTATGGCTACACCTTC.

This chain joins TRBV21-1 and TRBJ2-1; TRBD1, as called in the table, went unchecked against the DNA. TRBV21-1 represents a pseudogene. The CDR3 sequence is 17 residues long. CDR3 amino acids: CASSKEGRDSSYNEQFF. The CDR3 nucleotides read TGTGCCAGCAGCAAAGAGGGCAGGGACAGCTCCTACAATGAGCAGTTCTTC.

The rearrangement uses TRBV7-3 and TRBJ2-2; TRBD1 aligns across 8 bases. Trimming removed 4 bases from V and 6 bases from J; junction bases left unmatched: 4. There are 14 residues in the CDR3. Germline CDR1 and CDR2: SGHTA and FQGTGA. CDR3 nucleotide sequence: TGTGCCAGCAGCTGGGGACAGGCCGCCGGGGAGCTGTTTTTT. It encodes CASSWGQAAGELFF.

This clone came up a few times. The V gene is TRBV7-3, the J gene TRBJ2-3; D perhaps matches TRBD2 (5 bases). CDR3 size: 16 residues. Germline CDR1 and CDR2: SGHTA and FQGTGA. Trimming pared 1 base from V and 0 bases from J, leaving 11 bases between. The CDR3 loop is CASSLIAGSSTDTQYF. As DNA, the CDR3 is TGTGCCAGCAGCTTAATCGCGGGTTCTAGCACAGATACGCAGTATTTT. Supplemented by reference TRBV7-3 and TRBJ2-3, the full variable domain reads GAGVSQTPSNKVTEKGKYVELRCDPISGHTALYWYRQSLGQGPEFLIYFQGTGAADDSGLPNDRFFAVRPEGSVSTLKIQRTERGDSAVYLCASSLIAGSSTDTQYFGPGTRLTVL.

The rearrangement joins TRBV10-1 to TRBJ1-1; maybe TRBD1 (6 bases). This CDR3 region has 13 residues. The V gene's germline CDR1 is WNHNN and CDR2 SYGVQD (reference sequence). Trimming shortened V by 6 bases and J by 4 bases, and 12 bases separated the two germline ends. CDR3 sequence: CASSPGHITEAFF. The CDR3, as DNA: TGCGCCAGCAGCCCGGGACACATCACTGAAGCTTTCTTT.

The gene calls are TRBV27 and TRBJ2-1; 11 bases fit TRBD2. V gave up 3 bases and J gave up 2 bases; unmatched junction bases: 3. CDR3 length: 16 amino acids. Germline V gene lookup returns CDR1 MNHEY and CDR2 SMNVEV (reference sequence). CDR3 coding DNA: TGTGCCAGCAGTTTGCTTAGCGGGAGGGCCTACAATGAGCAGTTCTTC. Its protein is CASSLLSGRAYNEQFF.

The gene calls are TRBV7-5 and TRBJ2-1; the table gives TRBD2 as D, unverified against the DNA. TRBV7-5 is listed as a pseudogene. The CDR3 has 16 residues. Here the CDR3 DNA reads TGTGCCAGAAGCTTAGCTAGCGGGAGCTCCTACAATGAGCAGTTCTTC. It yields the protein CARSLASGSSYNEQFF.

This chain uses TRBV9 with TRBJ2-5; D may be TRBD1 (6 bases). The V and J ends lost 4 bases and 3 bases respectively, with 10 bases between them. CDR1 and CDR2 from the germline V gene are SGDLS and YYNGEE. CDR3 length equals 13 residues. CDR3 sequence: CASSFQGKETQYF. In DNA form, the CDR3 reads TGTGCCAGCAGCTTTCAGGGGAAAGAGACCCAGTACTTC.

The CDR3 protein is CASSPQSNQPQHF. The DNA for the CDR3 is TGTGCCAGCTCACCGCAGTCCAATCAGCCCCAGCATTTT. The V call is TRBV18, the J call TRBJ1-5; no firm D call. V lost 3 bases, J lost 3 bases, and 6 bases lay in between. CDR3 length: 13 residues. Germline assignment: CDR1 KGHSH and CDR2 LQKENI.

The rearrangement joins TRBV18 to TRBJ2-1, with 7 bases identical to TRBD1. V dropped 5 bases and J dropped 15; count of bases not matched to a gene: 13. Per germline, CDR1 KGHSH and CDR2 LQKENI. CDR3 length: 13 amino acids. The CDR3 region is CASSATGTERGFF. The CDR3 region has the DNA TGTGCCAGCTCAGCCACCGGGACAGAGAGGGGGTTCTTC.

The count of this clone is one. V usage is TRBV5-1 and J usage is TRBJ2-2; 8 bases line up with TRBD2. J was trimmed by 3 bases and V by 3 bases; bases with no gene match: 4. The CDR3 spans 15 residues. CDR1 and CDR2 (germline): SGHRS, YFSETQ. The CDR3 loop is CASSSLAGYTGELFF. The CDR3 DNA reads as TGCGCCAGCAGCTCCTTAGCGGGATACACCGGGGAGCTGTTTTTT.

The V call is TRBV29-1, the J call TRBJ1-1, with no clear D. V was trimmed by 3 bases and J by 5 bases, leaving 13 bases between them. CDR3 length: 13 residues. Germline V CDR1 and CDR2: SQVTM, ANQGSEA. In DNA form, the CDR3 reads TGCAGCGTTGATTTGCCGGGGAGAACTGAAGCTTTCTTT. Amino acid sequence: CSVDLPGRTEAFF.

This clone has a single count. The chain uses TRBV29-1 and TRBJ1-2; perhaps TRBD1 as D (6 bases). The CDR3 loop spans 10 amino acids. V was pared by 6 bases and J by 8 bases, with 10 bases between. Germline loops: CDR1 SQVTM, CDR2 ANQGSEA. The CDR3 loop is CSVSTGGYTF. As DNA, the CDR3 is TGCAGCGTCTCAACAGGGGGCTACACCTTC.

This chain joins TRBV27 and TRBJ2-5, with a weak D call TRBD2 (5 bases). V was trimmed by 10 bases and J by 1 base, leaving 16 bases between them. Germline V lookup: CDR1 MNHEY, CDR2 SMNVEV (reference sequence). The CDR3 covers 14 residues. CDR3 region: CATSDGRAQETQYF. The CDR3 DNA reads TGTGCCACCAGCGATGGGCGGGCCCAAGAGACCCAGTACTTC.

V usage is TRBV27 and J usage is TRBJ1-2; D might be TRBD1 (5 bases). This CDR3 contains 14 residues. Between the trimmed V and J ends, which lost 1 base and 2 bases, there was a span of 8 bases. Looked up from germline, CDR1 is MNHEY and CDR2 is SMNVEV (reference sequence). CDR3 amino acids: CASSLLGGNYGYTF. The CDR3 DNA reads TGTGCCAGCAGTTTATTGGGGGGAAACTATGGCTACACCTTC.

The CDR3 DNA is TGCGCCAGCAGCTTGTGGGAGGTTCCAGATACGCAGTATTTT. It specifies CASSLWEVPDTQYF. The chain is built from TRBV5-1 and TRBJ2-3; possibly TRBD2 for D (6 bases). Germline V gene sequence: CDR1 SGHRS, CDR2 YFSETQ. This CDR3 has 14 amino acids. With 1 base removed from V and 4 bases from J, the gap between germline ends came to 10 bases.